This TCR beta chain comes out of a study of OX40 agonist ivuxolimab in advanced cancers. Here immunoSEQ multiplex PCR was the method, and the copy in TCRdb shows in-frame clones only, minus some. The table records around 29,000 clones, 81% of them present only once. To note about this clone: No antigen is known for it.

Study-wide results and limits: More expanded clones were seen, on average, in CD8+ T cells than in CD4+.

The CDR3 extends over 16 amino acids. Germline CDR1 SGHTA, CDR2 FQGNSA. V lost 8 bases to trimming and J lost 2 bases, with 19 bases between them. The chain links TRBV7-2 to TRBJ1-3; possibly TRBD1 for D (6 bases). The TCR was taken from an adult with an advanced solid tumor such as melanoma, head and neck, liver or kidney cancer. The sequences come from CD4+ or CD8+ T cells sorted from blood, collected in a trial of the OX40 agonist ivuxolimab. This CDR3 is CASGLGPGDAGNTIYF. The CDR3 DNA follows: TGTGCCAGCGGACTAGGGCCAGGGGATGCTGGAAACACCATATATTTT.